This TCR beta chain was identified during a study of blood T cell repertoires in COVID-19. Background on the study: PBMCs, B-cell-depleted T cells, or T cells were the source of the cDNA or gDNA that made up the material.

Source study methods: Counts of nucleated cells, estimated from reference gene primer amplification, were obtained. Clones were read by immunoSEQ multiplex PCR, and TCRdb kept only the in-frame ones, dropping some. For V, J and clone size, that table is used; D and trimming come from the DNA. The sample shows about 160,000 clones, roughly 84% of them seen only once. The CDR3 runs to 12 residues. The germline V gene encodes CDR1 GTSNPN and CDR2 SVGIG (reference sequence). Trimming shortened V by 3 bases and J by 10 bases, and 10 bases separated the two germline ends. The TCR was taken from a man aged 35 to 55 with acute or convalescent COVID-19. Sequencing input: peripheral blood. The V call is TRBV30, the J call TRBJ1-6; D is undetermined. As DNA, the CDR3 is TGTGCCTGGAGCCTCGTGTCCTCACCCCTCCACTTT. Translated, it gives CAWSLVSSPLHF. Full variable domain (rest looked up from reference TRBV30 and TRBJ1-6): SQTIHQWPATLVQPVGSPLSLECTVEGTSNPNLYWYRQAAGRGLQLLFYSVGIGQISSEVPQNLSASRPQDRQFILSSKKLLLSDSGFYLCAWSLVSSPLHFGNGTRLTVT.